This T cell receptor (beta chain) was profiled in a study of CD8+CD57+ T cells in acquired aplastic anemia. This clonotype appeared a few times. This CDR3 is 13 amino acids long. CDR1 is SGHTA and CDR2 is FQGNSA in the germline V gene. V shed 2 bases and J 7 bases; nucleotides not matched to a gene: 3. Genomic DNA constituted the template upon which TCR beta VDJ and CDR3 profiling was performed. TCRdb called the reads again in MiXCR, with one record for every CDR3 protein. The profile shows around 210,000 distinct CDR3 sequences, around three fifths of them singletons. The authors sequenced patients whose flow cytometry had shown CD8+CD57+ cell expansion. Each patient had severe acquired aplastic anemia.

The origin of this receptor is a human donor with aplastic anemia. This rearrangement joins TRBV7-2 to TRBJ2-5, with TRBD1 matching over 8 bases. Sequencing input: sorted CD4+, CD8+, or CD8+CD57+ T cells (not recorded which) from PBMCs. The CDR3 reads CASSLNRGWTQYF. The CDR3, as DNA: TGTGCCAGCAGCTTAAACAGGGGGTGGACCCAGTACTTC.